This T cell receptor beta chain derives from a study of cytomegalovirus exposure and HLA in healthy donors. The CDR3 length is 15 residues. V lost 2 bases, J lost 6 bases, and 4 bases stayed unmatched. The germline V gene has CDR1 MDHEN and CDR2 SYDVKM. With 60 Vbeta and 13 Jbeta primers, the PCR was carried out. Per the authors' pipeline: Approximately 11 million of 80 million to 85 million unique TCR beta chains were shared, per a later count. Using immunoSEQ multiplex PCR, the repertoire was profiled, and TCRdb retains in-frame clones only, with some absent. V and J calls and clone size are copied from that table; D and trimming were computed from the DNA. The sample has approximately 170,000 clones; just over 75% are singletons.

Material for sequencing was PBMCs. This TCR was recovered from a woman between 40 and 55 years old in good health and CMV-seronegative. The rearrangement joins TRBV28 to TRBJ2-1, with TRBD2 identical over 10 bases. The CDR3 bases are TGTGCCAGCAGTTTAAGCGGGAGGGCCCGCAATGAGCAGTTCTTC. This codes for CASSLSGRARNEQFF.